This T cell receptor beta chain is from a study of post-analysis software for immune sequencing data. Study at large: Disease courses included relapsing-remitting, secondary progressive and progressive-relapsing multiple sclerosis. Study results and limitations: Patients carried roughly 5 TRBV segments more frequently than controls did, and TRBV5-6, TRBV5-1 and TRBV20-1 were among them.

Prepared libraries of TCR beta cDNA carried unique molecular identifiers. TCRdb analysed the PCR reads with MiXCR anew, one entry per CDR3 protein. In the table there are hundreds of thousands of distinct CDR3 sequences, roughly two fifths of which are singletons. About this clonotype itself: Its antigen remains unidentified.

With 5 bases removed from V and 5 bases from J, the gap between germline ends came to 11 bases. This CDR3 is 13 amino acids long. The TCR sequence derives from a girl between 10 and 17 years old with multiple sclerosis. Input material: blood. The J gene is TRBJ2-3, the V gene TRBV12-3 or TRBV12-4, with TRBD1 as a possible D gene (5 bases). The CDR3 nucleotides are TGTGCCAGCAGTCCAGTGGGGCAAGATACGCAGTATTTT. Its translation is CASSPVGQDTQYF.